The 13 T cell receptor beta chains below were found in one sample sequenced in a study of blood T cell repertoires in COVID-19. Sequencing used immunoSEQ multiplex PCR; TCRdb keeps in-frame clones, though not all of them. Among 90,000 to 120,000 clones listed, roughly 90% were seen once. Input material: peripheral blood. These TCRs come from a human donor in a cohort sampled during active COVID-19.

The CDR3 here is CASSQYLAGPQETQYF. CDR3 coding DNA: TGTGCCAGCAGCCAATACCTAGCGGGCCCACAAGAGACCCAGTACTTC. The chain recombines TRBV4-2 with TRBJ2-5, with 8 bases identical to TRBD2. With V trimmed by 2 bases and J by 2 bases, 7 bases remained unmatched. From germline, CDR1 is LGHNA and CDR2 YNFKEQ. The CDR3 totals 16 residues.

The V call is TRBV6-4, the J call TRBJ2-1, with TRBD1 matching 8 bases. V dropped 6 bases and J dropped 9; count of bases not matched to a gene: 19. The germline CDR1 and CDR2 sequences are MRHNA and SNTAGT. The CDR3 has 17 residues. The DNA for the CDR3 is TGTGCCAGCAGCACATTCGCGTCGGGACAGGTTGGTGGTGAGCAGTTCTTC. Encoded protein: CASSTFASGQVGGEQFF.

This sequence joins TRBV19 and TRBJ2-2, with unresolved D. CDR3 length: 14 amino acids. Germline V gene lookup returns CDR1 LNHDA and CDR2 SQIVND (reference sequence). V lost 3 bases, J lost 4 bases, and 9 bases lay in between. CDR3: CASSIGPSTGELFF. The CDR3 nucleotides are TGTGCCAGTAGTATCGGTCCTAGCACCGGGGAGCTGTTTTTT. Full variable domain (missing parts from reference TRBV19 and TRBJ2-2): DGGITQSPKYLFRKEGQNVTLSCEQNLNHDAMYWYRQDPGQGLRLIYYSQIVNDFQKGDIAEGYSVSREKKESFPLTVTSAQKNPTAFYLCASSIGPSTGELFFGEGSRLTVL.

V gene TRBV5-6 combines with J gene TRBJ2-3; D may be TRBD2 (7 bases). This CDR3 has 14 residues. Germline V lookup: CDR1 SGHDT, CDR2 YYEEEE. V was cut by 5 bases and J by 4 bases, with 14 bases left in between. The CDR3 DNA is TGTGCCAGCAGTGAAGGGGGGGAACCAGATACGCAGTATTTT. The encoded protein is CASSEGGEPDTQYF.

CDR3 sequence (DNA): TGTGCCAGCGCTTGGGGGCACAATCAGCCCCAGCATTTT. It specifies CASAWGHNQPQHF. The chain combines TRBV27 with TRBJ1-5, with D tentatively TRBD1 (6 bases). Germline V gene sequence: CDR1 MNHEY, CDR2 SMNVEV (reference sequence). Trimming took off 8 bases at V and 3 bases at J, with 11 bases between the two ends. CDR3 length: 13 amino acids.

CDR3 bases: TGCGCCAGCAGCCAAGGTACAGGCTACTCTGGGGCCAACGTCCTGACTTTC. This gives the protein CASSQGTGYSGANVLTF. The chain carries TRBV4-3 and TRBJ2-6, with a possible D match to TRBD1 (5 bases). The CDR3 runs 17 residues. The germline gives CDR1 LGHNA, CDR2 YSLEER. Trimming stripped 1 base from V and 0 bases from J, with 10 bases between.

The table lists this clone with a few counts. The chain carries TRBV6-6 and TRBJ2-1; D remains ambiguous. The germline V gene has CDR1 MNHNY and CDR2 SVGAGI (reference sequence). V was shortened by 5 bases and J by 2 bases, with 7 bases between the two germline ends. CDR3 length: 13 residues. CDR3 DNA sequence: TGTGCCAGCAGTGACACCACCTACAATGAGCAGTTCTTC. Translating gives CASSDTTYNEQFF.

The chain has TRBV5-1 and TRBJ2-1; 10 nucleotides match TRBD2. CDR3 length: 15 residues. The germline V gene has CDR1 SGHRS and CDR2 YFSETQ. The trim removed 6 bases at V and 6 bases at J, leaving 9 bases unmatched. CDR3 bases: TGCGCCAGCATGCCCACTAGCGGGGTTTCCAATGAGCAGTTCTTC. This sequence encodes CASMPTSGVSNEQFF.

The rearrangement joins TRBV6-2 or TRBV6-3 to TRBJ2-7; possible D gene TRBD2, 6 bases. The length of the CDR3 is 16 residues. CDR1 is MNHEY and CDR2 is SVGEGT in the germline V gene. Deletions cut 5 bases from V and 3 bases from J, with 20 bases between. The CDR3 loop is CASSATGTISGYEQYF. The CDR3 coding sequence is TGTGCCAGCAGTGCCACCGGGACCATTAGCGGCTACGAGCAGTACTTC.

This chain joins TRBV5-1 and TRBJ2-2; D is uncertain. The CDR3 totals 12 residues. Germline-derived CDR1 and CDR2 are SGHRS and YFSETQ. V was trimmed by 5 bases and J by 3 bases, leaving 5 bases between them. For the CDR3, the DNA is TGCGCCAGCAGTCGTCACACCGGGGAGCTGTTTTTT. Amino acids: CASSRHTGELFF.

This clone was picked up one time. J is TRBJ2-5 and V is TRBV3-1 (or the pseudogene TRBV3-2); D is ambiguous. This CDR3 comprises 12 residues. V was shortened by 3 bases and J by 11 bases, with 13 bases between the two germline ends. Germline V CDR1 and CDR2: LGHDT, YNNKEL (reference sequence). CDR3 sequence reads: CASSHSSLPQYF. CDR3 in DNA: TGTGCCAGCAGCCATTCGAGTCTACCTCAGTACTTC.

The chain has TRBV2 and TRBJ2-1, with 8 bases matching TRBD1. The CDR3 has 14 amino acids. The germline CDR1 and CDR2 sequences are SNHLY and FYNNEI. V gave up 4 bases and J gave up 7 bases; unmatched junction bases: 6. In DNA, the CDR3 is TGTGCCAGCAGTGGCGACAGGGGTCGGAATGAGCAGTTCTTC. This gives the protein CASSGDRGRNEQFF.

CDR3 DNA sequence: TGTGCCAGTAGTCACGGACAGACCGGGGAGCTGTTTTTT. This translates into CASSHGQTGELFF. V is TRBV19 and J is TRBJ2-2; possible D gene TRBD1, 6 bases. Germline CDR1 is LNHDA and CDR2 is SQIVND (reference sequence). The V gene lost 5 bases and the J gene lost 5 bases, with 9 bases spanning the gap. This CDR3 contains 13 residues.